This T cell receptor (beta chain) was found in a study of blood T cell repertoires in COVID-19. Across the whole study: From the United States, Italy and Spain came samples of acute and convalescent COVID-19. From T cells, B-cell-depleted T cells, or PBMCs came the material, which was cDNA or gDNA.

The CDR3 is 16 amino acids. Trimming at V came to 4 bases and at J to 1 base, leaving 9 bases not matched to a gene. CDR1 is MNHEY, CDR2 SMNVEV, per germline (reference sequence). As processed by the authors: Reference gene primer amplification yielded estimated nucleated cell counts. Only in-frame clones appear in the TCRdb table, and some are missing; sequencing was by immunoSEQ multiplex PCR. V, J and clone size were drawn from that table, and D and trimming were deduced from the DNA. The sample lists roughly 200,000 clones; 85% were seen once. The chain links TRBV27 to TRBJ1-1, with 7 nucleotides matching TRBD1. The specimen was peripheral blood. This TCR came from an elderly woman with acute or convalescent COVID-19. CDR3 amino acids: CASSSGTRGANTEAFF. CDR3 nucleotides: TGTGCCAGCAGTTCCGGGACCAGGGGGGCGAACACTGAAGCTTTCTTT.